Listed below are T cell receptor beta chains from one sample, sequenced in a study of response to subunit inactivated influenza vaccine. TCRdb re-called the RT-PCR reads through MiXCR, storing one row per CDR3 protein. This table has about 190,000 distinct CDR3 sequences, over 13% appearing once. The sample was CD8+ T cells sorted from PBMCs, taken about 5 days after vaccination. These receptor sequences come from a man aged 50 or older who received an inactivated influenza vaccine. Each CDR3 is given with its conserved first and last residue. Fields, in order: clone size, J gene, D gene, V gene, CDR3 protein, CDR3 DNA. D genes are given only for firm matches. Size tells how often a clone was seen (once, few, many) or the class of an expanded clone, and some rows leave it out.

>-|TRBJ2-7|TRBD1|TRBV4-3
CASSRRTGYHEQYF
TGCGCCAGCAGCCGGCGGACAGGGTATCACGAGCAGTACTTC
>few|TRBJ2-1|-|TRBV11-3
CASSLDLGASYNEQFF
TGTGCCAGCAGCTTAGATTTGGGGGCCTCCTACAATGAGCAGTTCTTC
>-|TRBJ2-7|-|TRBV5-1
CASRAEPSYEQYF
TGCGCCAGCAGGGCAGAGCCCTCCTACGAGCAGTACTTC
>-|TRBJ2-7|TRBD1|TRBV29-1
CSAKTGGSYEQYF
TGCAGCGCCAAGACAGGGGGCAGCTACGAGCAGTACTTC
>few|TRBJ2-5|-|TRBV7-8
CASSLPGLSETQYF
TGTGCCAGCAGCTTACCGGGACTCTCTGAGACCCAGTACTTC
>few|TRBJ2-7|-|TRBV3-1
CASSQGFTYEQYF
TGTGCCAGCAGCCAGGGCTTCACCTACGAGCAGTACTTC
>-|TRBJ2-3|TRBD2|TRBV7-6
CASSLASGGSTDTQYF
TGTGCCAGCAGCTTAGCCAGCGGGGGGAGCACAGATACGCAGTATTTT
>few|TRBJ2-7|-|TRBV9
CASSPNSYEQYF
TGTGCCAGCAGCCCGAATTCCTACGAGCAGTACTTC
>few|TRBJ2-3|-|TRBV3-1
CASSQGLTDTQYF
TGTGCCAGCAGCCAGGGACTTACAGATACGCAGTATTTT
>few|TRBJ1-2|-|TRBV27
CASSYGGGGYTF
TGTGCCAGCAGTTATGGGGGAGGTGGCTACACCTTC
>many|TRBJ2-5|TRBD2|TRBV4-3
CASSQASGALQETQYF
TGCGCCAGCAGCCAGGCTAGCGGGGCTCTCCAAGAGACCCAGTACTTC
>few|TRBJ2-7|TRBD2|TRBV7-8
CASSLSSSGGARYEQYF
TGTGCCAGCAGCTTATCGTCTAGCGGGGGAGCTCGCTACGAGCAGTACTTC
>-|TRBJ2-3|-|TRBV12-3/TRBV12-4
CASSPWESTDTQYF
TGTGCCAGCAGCCCCTGGGAGAGCACAGATACGCAGTATTTT
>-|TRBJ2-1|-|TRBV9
CASSGHPDALSSYNEQFF
TGTGCCAGCAGCGGTCACCCGGACGCCTTAAGCTCCTACAATGAGCAGTTCTTC
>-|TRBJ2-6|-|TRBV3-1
CASSHPSSGANVLTF
TGTGCCAGCAGCCACCCTAGCTCTGGGGCCAACGTCCTGACTTTC
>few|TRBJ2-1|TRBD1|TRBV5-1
CASSLGQGKANEQFF
TGCGCCAGCAGCTTGGGACAGGGTAAGGCCAATGAGCAGTTCTTC
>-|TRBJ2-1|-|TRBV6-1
CASRSEDYLNNEQFF
TGTGCCAGCAGATCCGAGGACTACCTCAACAATGAGCAGTTCTTC
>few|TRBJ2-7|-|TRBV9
CASSVVPDSYEQYF
TGTGCCAGCAGCGTAGTTCCGGATTCCTACGAGCAGTACTTC
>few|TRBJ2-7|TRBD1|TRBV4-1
CASSQGQKPYEQYF
TGCGCCAGCAGCCAGGGACAGAAGCCCTACGAGCAGTACTTC
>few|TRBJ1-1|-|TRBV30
CAWSVGPLGDTEAFF
TGTGCCTGGAGTGTAGGGCCGTTGGGAGACACTGAAGCTTTCTTT
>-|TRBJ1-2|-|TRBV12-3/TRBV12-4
CASTRGGYYGYTF
TGTGCCAGCACCCGTGGGGGGTACTATGGCTACACCTTC
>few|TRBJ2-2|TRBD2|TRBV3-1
CASSLERLAGSPGELFF
TGTGCCAGCAGCCTCGAAAGACTAGCGGGGAGCCCCGGGGAGCTGTTTTTT
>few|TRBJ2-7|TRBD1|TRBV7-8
CASSLGTGSFYEQYF
TGTGCCAGCAGCTTAGGGACAGGGTCCTTCTACGAGCAGTACTTC
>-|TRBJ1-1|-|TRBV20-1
CSASPWTALPYTEAFF
TGCAGTGCTAGTCCTTGGACAGCACTGCCATACACTGAAGCTTTCTTT
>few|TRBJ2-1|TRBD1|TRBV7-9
CASSFNRGKSSYNEQFF
TGTGCCAGCAGCTTTAACAGGGGGAAGAGCTCCTACAATGAGCAGTTCTTC
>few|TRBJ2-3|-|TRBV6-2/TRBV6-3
CASSSDGGLTQYF
TGTGCCAGCAGTTCTGACGGCGGCCTCACGCAGTATTTT
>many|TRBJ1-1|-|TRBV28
CASSSIRTEAFF
TGTGCCAGCAGCTCCATTCGGACTGAAGCTTTCTTT
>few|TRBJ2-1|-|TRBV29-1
CSVIGGSLAIEQFF
TGCAGCGTCATTGGGGGCTCCCTAGCCATAGAGCAGTTCTTC
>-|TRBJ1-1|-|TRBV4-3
CASRGGSLNTEAFF
TGCGCCAGCAGAGGTGGCTCATTGAACACTGAAGCTTTCTTT
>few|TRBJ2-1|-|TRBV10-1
CASSGPGSSYNEQFF
TGCGCCAGCAGTGGACCAGGGTCCTCCTACAATGAGCAGTTCTTC
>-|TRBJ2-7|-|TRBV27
CASSFVGAHGSTYEQYF
TGTGCCAGCAGTTTCGTAGGGGCCCACGGGAGCACCTACGAGCAGTACTTC
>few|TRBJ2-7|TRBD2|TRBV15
CATSPGTSGPYEQYF
TGTGCCACCAGTCCCGGGACTAGCGGCCCCTACGAGCAGTACTTC
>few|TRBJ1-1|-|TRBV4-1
CASSPGTENTEAFF
TGCGCCAGCAGCCCCGGGACGGAGAACACTGAAGCTTTCTTT
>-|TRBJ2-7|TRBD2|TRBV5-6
CASSWGSSGRALYEQYF
TGTGCCAGCAGCTGGGGGTCTAGCGGGAGGGCCTTATACGAGCAGTACTTC
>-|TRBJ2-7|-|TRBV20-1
CSVRISGDYEQYF
TGCAGTGTTAGGATTAGTGGAGACTACGAGCAGTACTTC
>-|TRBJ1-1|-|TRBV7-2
CASSLVGRGYEAFF
TGTGCCAGCAGCTTAGTAGGCAGGGGATATGAAGCTTTCTTT
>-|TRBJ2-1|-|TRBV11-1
CASSLVDTPGDWRFNEQFF
TGTGCCAGCAGCTTAGTAGACACGCCGGGGGACTGGCGGTTCAATGAGCAGTTCTTC
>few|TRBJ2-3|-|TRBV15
CATSREASSTDTQYF
TGTGCCACCAGCAGAGAGGCGTCTAGCACAGATACGCAGTATTTT
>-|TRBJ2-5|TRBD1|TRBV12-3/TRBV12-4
CASSPWTGPGETQYF
TGTGCCAGCAGCCCCTGGACAGGGCCGGGGGAGACCCAGTACTTC
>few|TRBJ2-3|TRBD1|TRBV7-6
CASSLGRDRDTQYF
TGTGCCAGCAGCTTAGGGAGGGACAGGGATACGCAGTATTTT
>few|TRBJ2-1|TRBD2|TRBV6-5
CASSYFASGRPYNEQFF
TGTGCCAGCAGTTACTTTGCGAGCGGGAGGCCATACAATGAGCAGTTCTTC
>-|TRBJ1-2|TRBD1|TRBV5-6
CASSEQGARGYTF
TGTGCCAGCAGCGAACAGGGGGCGCGCGGCTACACCTTC
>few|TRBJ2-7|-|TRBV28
CASSFILGGDEQYF
TGTGCCAGCAGTTTCATCTTAGGGGGAGACGAGCAGTACTTC
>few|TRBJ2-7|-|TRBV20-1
CSARGAMGGAYEQYF
TGCAGTGCTAGGGGGGCGATGGGGGGCGCTTACGAGCAGTACTTC
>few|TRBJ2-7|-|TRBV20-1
CSARGGERYEQYF
TGCAGTGCTAGAGGGGGAGAAAGATACGAGCAGTACTTC
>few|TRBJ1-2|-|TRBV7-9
CASSLGTLPSYGYTF
TGTGCCAGCAGCTTAGGGACACTACCATCCTATGGCTACACCTTC
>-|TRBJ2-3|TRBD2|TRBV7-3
CASSKAGSTDTQYF
TGTGCCAGCAGTAAAGCGGGAAGCACAGATACGCAGTATTTT
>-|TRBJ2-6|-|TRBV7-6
CASSLEGTSSGANVLTF
TGTGCCAGCAGCTTAGAAGGCACCAGCTCTGGGGCCAACGTCCTGACTTTC
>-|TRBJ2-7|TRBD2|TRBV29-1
CSVVGGYGYEQYF
TGCAGCGTTGTCGGGGGGTACGGCTACGAGCAGTACTTC
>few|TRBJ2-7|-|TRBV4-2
CASSLEPSLTYEQYF
TGTGCCAGCAGCCTGGAGCCCTCGCTGACCTACGAGCAGTACTTC
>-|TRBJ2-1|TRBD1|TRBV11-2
CASSFGTGGHNEQFF
TGTGCCAGCAGCTTTGGGACAGGGGGCCACAATGAGCAGTTCTTC
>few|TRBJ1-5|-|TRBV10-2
CASNSGGAEQPQHF
TGCGCCAGCAATTCGGGGGGGGCAGAGCAGCCCCAGCATTTT
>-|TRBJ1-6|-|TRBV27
CASSSGPETGSPLHF
TGTGCCAGCAGTTCCGGACCGGAGACGGGCTCACCCCTCCACTTT
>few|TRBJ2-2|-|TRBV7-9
CASSDPDRNTGELFF
TGTGCCAGCAGCGACCCAGACAGGAACACCGGGGAGCTGTTTTTT
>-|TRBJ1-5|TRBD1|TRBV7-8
CASSFGQGSHQPQHF
TGTGCCAGCAGCTTCGGACAGGGGAGTCACCAGCCCCAGCATTTT
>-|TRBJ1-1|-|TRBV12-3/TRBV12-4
CASSLNAGHTEAFF
TGTGCCAGCAGTTTAAATGCGGGACACACTGAAGCTTTCTTT
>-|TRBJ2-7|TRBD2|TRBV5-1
CASSTSTSGSYEQYF
TGCGCCAGCAGCACCTCCACTAGCGGGAGCTACGAGCAGTACTTC